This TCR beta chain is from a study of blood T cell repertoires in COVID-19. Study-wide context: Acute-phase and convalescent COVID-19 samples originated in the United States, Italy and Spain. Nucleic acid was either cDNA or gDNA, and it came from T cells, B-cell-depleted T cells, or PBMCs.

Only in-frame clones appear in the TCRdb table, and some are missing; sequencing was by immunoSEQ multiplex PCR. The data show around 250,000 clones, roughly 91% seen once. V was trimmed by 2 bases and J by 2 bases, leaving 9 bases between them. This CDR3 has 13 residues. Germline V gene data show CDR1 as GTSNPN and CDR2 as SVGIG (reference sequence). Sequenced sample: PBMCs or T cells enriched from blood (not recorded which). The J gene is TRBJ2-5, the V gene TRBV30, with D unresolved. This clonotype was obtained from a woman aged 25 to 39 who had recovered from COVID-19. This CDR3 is CAWSRQQQETQYF. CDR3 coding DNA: TGTGCCTGGAGTCGACAACAGCAAGAGACCCAGTACTTC. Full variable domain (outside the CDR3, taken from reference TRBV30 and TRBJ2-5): SQTIHQWPATLVQPVGSPLSLECTVEGTSNPNLYWYRQAAGRGLQLLFYSVGIGQISSEVPQNLSASRPQDRQFILSSKKLLLSDSGFYLCAWSRQQQETQYFGPGTRLLVL.